These 28 T cell receptor beta chains share one sample of origin, sequenced in a study of shared clonotypes between healthy human individuals. Sequencing used immunoSEQ multiplex PCR; TCRdb keeps in-frame clones, though not all of them. In the table there are around 500,000 clones, 70% to 85% of which are singletons. The specimen was PBMCs. The receptors stem from a woman in her forties in good health. Some clones in this sample may be carry-over from other donors' samples.

This clone was observed many times. This chain joins TRBV7-2 and TRBJ2-5; either TRBD1 or TRBD2 may supply D (5 bases each). V dropped 2 bases and J dropped 5 bases, with 9 bases sitting between them. Germline CDR1 and CDR2: SGHTA and FQGNSA. This CDR3 has 13 residues. The CDR3 protein is CASSLNWGETQYF. The CDR3 DNA reads as TGTGCCAGCAGCTTAAATTGGGGGGAGACCCAGTACTTC.

This clone was recorded a few times. The chain carries TRBV2 and TRBJ2-2; perhaps TRBD1 as D (6 bases). Between the trimmed V and J ends, which lost 6 bases and 6 bases, there was a span of 20 bases. Germline V CDR1 and CDR2: SNHLY, FYNNEI. CDR3 length equals 16 residues. The CDR3 region has the DNA TGTGCCAGCAGCAACAGGGCCCACGCATCCTCCGGGGAGCTGTTTTTT. This codes for CASSNRAHASSGELFF.

This clone was detected only once. The chain employs TRBV30 and TRBJ2-7, with D possibly being TRBD1 or TRBD2 (7 bases each). CDR3 length: 14 residues. Between the trimmed V and J ends, which lost 4 bases and 7 bases, there was a span of 20 bases. Germline assignment: CDR1 GTSNPN and CDR2 SVGIG (reference sequence). The CDR3 DNA reads as TGTGCCTGGAATAGGGGGCGGGAGTCGGAAGAGCAGTACTTC. Translation: CAWNRGRESEEQYF.

The rearrangement links TRBV10-1 to TRBJ2-7; 9 bases fit TRBD2. This CDR3 has 23 residues. With 7 bases clipped from V and 0 bases from J, the junction kept 31 bases outside the gene matches. CDR1 and CDR2 (germline): WNHNN, SYGVQD (reference sequence). The chain's CDR3 is CASNRLAGILFSWINPLSYEQYF. The DNA for the CDR3 is TGCGCCAGCAATCGTCTAGCGGGAATCCTCTTCTCCTGGATAAACCCCCTCTCCTACGAGCAGTACTTC.

The chain joins TRBV12-5 to TRBJ2-5; either TRBD1 or TRBD2 may supply D (5 bases each). This CDR3 spans 13 amino acids. Germline V gene data show CDR1 as LGHNT and CDR2 as FRNRAP. Trimming took 6 bases from V and 5 from J, leaving 13 bases between them. DNA for the CDR3: TGTGCTAGTGGGCCGGGACCCGGTGAGACCCAGTACTTC. Its translation is CASGPGPGETQYF.

The genes are TRBV20-1 and TRBJ1-4; D unresolved. The CDR3 runs to 11 residues. CDR1 and CDR2 (germline): DFQATT, SNEGSKA (reference sequence). Trimming shortened V by 0 bases and J by 13 bases, and 9 bases separated the two germline ends. Here the CDR3 DNA reads TGCAGTGCTAGAGATAGTAGAAGACTGTTTTTT. Its protein is CSARDSRRLFF.

The V call is TRBV5-8, the J call TRBJ1-2; D gene uncertain. Looked up from germline, CDR1 is SGHTS and CDR2 is YDEGEE. The CDR3 has 10 residues. Trimming cost V 2 bases and J 7 bases, with 3 bases left between them. The CDR3 nucleotides are TGTGCCAGCAGCTTTGGTGGCTACACCTTC. The encoded protein is CASSFGGYTF.

The chain employs TRBV6-4 and TRBJ2-3; D remains unclear. Deletions cut 0 bases from V and 1 base from J, with 5 bases between. CDR1 is MRHNA, CDR2 SNTAGT, per germline. CDR3 length equals 14 residues. Written as DNA, the CDR3 is TGTGCCAGCAGTGACTCCCCTGGCACAGATACGCAGTATTTT. The encoded protein is CASSDSPGTDTQYF.

The chain combines TRBV7-2 with TRBJ2-5; D remains unclear. Germline lookup yields CDR1 SGHTA and CDR2 FQGNSA. The V end was cut by 5 bases, the J end by 5 bases, with 18 bases between. This CDR3 is 15 amino acids long. The chain's CDR3 is CASSIFPMGWETQYF. The CDR3 DNA reads TGTGCCAGCAGCATATTCCCAATGGGGTGGGAGACCCAGTACTTC.

V is TRBV7-3 and J is TRBJ2-1, with 11 bases lining up with TRBD2. This CDR3 is built from 17 residues. J was trimmed by 3 bases and V by 0 bases; bases with no gene match: 4. The germline gives CDR1 SGHTA, CDR2 FQGTGA. The CDR3 here is CASSLTPTSGNYNEQFF. The CDR3 region has the DNA TGTGCCAGCAGCTTAACTCCGACTAGCGGGAACTACAATGAGCAGTTCTTC. Filled out from reference TRBV7-3 and TRBJ2-1, the complete variable domain reads GAGVSQTPSNKVTEKGKYVELRCDPISGHTALYWYRQSLGQGPEFLIYFQGTGAADDSGLPNDRFFAVRPEGSVSTLKIQRTERGDSAVYLCASSLTPTSGNYNEQFFGPGTRLTVL.

CDR3 region: CASSTLVFYNEQFF. For the CDR3, the DNA is TGTGCCAGTAGTACGCTAGTCTTCTACAATGAGCAGTTCTTC. The V gene is TRBV19, the J gene TRBJ2-1; D ambiguous. The V end lost 4 bases, the J end lost 3 bases, and 10 bases lay between the germline ends. This CDR3 region has 14 residues. Germline CDR1 reads LNHDA; CDR2 reads SQIVND (reference sequence).

In its sample, this clone was seen a few times. CDR3 sequence reads: CASSQGTRTETQYF. The CDR3, as DNA: TGCGCCAGCAGCCAAGGAACTCGAACAGAGACCCAGTACTTC. The rearrangement joins TRBV4-1 to TRBJ2-5; no firm D call. CDR3 size: 14 residues. Germline V gene lookup returns CDR1 MGHRA and CDR2 YSYEKL. Trimming took 1 base from V and 4 from J, leaving 10 bases between them.

The chain has TRBV18 and TRBJ2-1, with unresolved D. Trimming shortened V by 0 bases and J by 10 bases, and 16 bases separated the two germline ends. The length of the CDR3 is 15 residues. The V gene's germline CDR1 is KGHSH and CDR2 LQKENI. CDR3 nucleotide sequence: TGTGCCAGCTCACCACCGGGTGTCGGCCCCATCGAGCAGTTCTTC. It specifies CASSPPGVGPIEQFF. The full variable domain, its missing parts supplied by reference TRBV18 and TRBJ2-1, is NAGVMQNPRHLVRRRGQEARLRCSPMKGHSHVYWYRQLPEEGLKFMVYLQKENIIDESGMPKERFSAEFPKEGPSILRIQQVVRGDSAAYFCASSPPGVGPIEQFFGPGTRLTVL.

The V gene is TRBV7-2, the J gene TRBJ1-2; 8 bases match TRBD1. With V trimmed by 1 base and J by 5 bases, 9 bases remained unmatched. Germline V CDR1 and CDR2: SGHTA, FQGNSA. CDR3 size: 16 residues. As DNA, the CDR3 is TGTGCCAGCAGCTTAGGGCCAGGGACAGGCCTGTATGGCTACACCTTC. It is translated as CASSLGPGTGLYGYTF. Filled out from reference TRBV7-2 and TRBJ1-2, the complete variable domain reads GAGVSQSPSNKVTEKGKDVELRCDPISGHTALYWYRQSLGQGLEFLIYFQGNSAPDKSGLPSDRFSAERTGGSVSTLTIQRTQQEDSAVYLCASSLGPGTGLYGYTFGSGTRLTVV.

The V gene is TRBV9, the J gene TRBJ2-1; D not certain. The ends were cut back, 0 bases at V and 4 bases at J, with 8 bases in the middle. Germline V CDR1 and CDR2: SGDLS, YYNGEE. This CDR3 spans 14 amino acids. The CDR3 loop is CASSVEDLYNEQFF. CDR3 bases: TGTGCCAGCAGCGTAGAAGACCTGTACAATGAGCAGTTCTTC.

The V gene is TRBV5-1, the J gene TRBJ2-3, with 9 bases aligning to TRBD2. The CDR3 consists of 16 residues. V gave up 0 bases and J gave up 3 bases; unmatched junction bases: 5. Germline V gives CDR1 SGHRS, CDR2 YFSETQ. The CDR3 sequence is CASSLGWTSVTDTQYF. The CDR3 nucleotides are TGCGCCAGCAGCTTGGGGTGGACTAGCGTGACAGATACGCAGTATTTT.

This chain joins TRBV7-3 and TRBJ2-2; D remains unclear. The CDR3 extends over 13 amino acids. V lost 5 bases to trimming and J lost 4 bases, with 8 bases between them. Germline CDR1 SGHTA, CDR2 FQGTGA. The CDR3 loop reads CASSQTFTGELFF. In DNA, the CDR3 is TGTGCCAGCAGCCAGACATTCACCGGGGAGCTGTTTTTT.

The CDR3 region is CASSPSGGTDTQYF. CDR3 bases: TGTGCCAGTAGCCCTAGCGGAGGCACAGATACGCAGTATTTT. V gene TRBV19 combines with J gene TRBJ2-3; the match to TRBD2 covers 7 bases. Trimming at V came to 6 bases and at J to 1 base, leaving 4 bases not matched to a gene. Germline V gives CDR1 LNHDA, CDR2 SQIVND (reference sequence). This CDR3 has 14 residues.

With regard to this clone: With a much larger clone just one base away, this may be a read error. The same CDR3 arises from other DNA sequences in this sample as well. The chain recombines TRBV25-1 with TRBJ2-5; 9 nucleotides line up with TRBD1. In germline, CDR1 is MGHDK, CDR2 SYGVNS. The V segment lost 4 bases and the J segment 0 bases; nucleotides outside the gene matches: 6. There are 16 residues in the CDR3. The CDR3 nucleotides read TGTGCCAGCAGTGTAGCCGGGACAGGGTACCAAGAGACCCAGTACTTC. As protein: CASSVAGTGYQETQYF.

J is TRBJ2-7 and V is TRBV6-5; no firm D call. The V end lost 6 bases, the J end lost 6 bases, and 9 bases lay between the germline ends. The CDR3 runs 11 residues. Looked up from germline, CDR1 is MNHEY and CDR2 is SVGAGI. The CDR3 nucleotides read TGTGCCAGCAGCCCCGGGCTCGAGCAGTACTTC. It is translated as CASSPGLEQYF.

V is TRBV9 and J is TRBJ2-2; no clear D gene. The V end was cut by 0 bases, the J end by 0 bases, with 9 bases between. The CDR3 is 16 amino acids. Per the germline V gene, CDR1 is SGDLS and CDR2 is YYNGEE. CDR3 sequence reads: CASSVGLGSNTGELFF. DNA for the CDR3: TGTGCCAGCAGCGTAGGGCTGGGGTCGAACACCGGGGAGCTGTTTTTT. Full variable domain (outside the CDR3, taken from reference TRBV9 and TRBJ2-2): DSGVTQTPKHLITATGQRVTLRCSPRSGDLSVYWYQQSLDQGLQFLIQYYNGEERAKGNILERFSAQQFPDLHSELNLSSLELGDSALYFCASSVGLGSNTGELFFGEGSRLTVL.

This sequence joins TRBV6-1 and TRBJ2-7; 7 bases align to TRBD1. V gave up 3 bases and J gave up 0 bases; unmatched junction bases: 5. The CDR3 is 15 residues long. CDR1 MNHNS and CDR2 SASEGT come from the germline V gene. The CDR3 nucleotides are TGTGCCAGCAGTGAGGGACAGCGGAGCTCCTACGAGCAGTACTTC. As protein: CASSEGQRSSYEQYF.

The CDR3 DNA reads TGCAGCGTCTGGGACAGGGGGGGCACTGAAGCTTTCTTT. It is translated as CSVWDRGGTEAFF. V and J are TRBV29-1 and TRBJ1-1; TRBD1 aligns across 11 bases. Germline V gives CDR1 SQVTM, CDR2 ANQGSEA. V trimming: 6 bases; J trimming: 4 bases; junction bases outside the gene matches: 4. This CDR3 is built from 13 residues.

V and J are TRBV18 and TRBJ2-7; 9 bases agree with TRBD2. Looked up from germline, CDR1 is KGHSH and CDR2 is LQKENI. V was clipped by 5 bases and J by 5 bases; unmatched bases: 7. This CDR3 has 14 amino acids. The CDR3 region is CASSSLSGGDEQYF. The CDR3 DNA follows: TGTGCCAGCTCATCCCTTAGCGGGGGTGACGAGCAGTACTTC. The whole variable domain, remainder taken from reference TRBV18 and TRBJ2-7, is NAGVMQNPRHLVRRRGQEARLRCSPMKGHSHVYWYRQLPEEGLKFMVYLQKENIIDESGMPKERFSAEFPKEGPSILRIQQVVRGDSAAYFCASSSLSGGDEQYFGPGTRLTVT.

The chain recombines TRBV5-4 with TRBJ2-7, with 12 positions matching TRBD2. Trimming cost V 3 bases and J 4 bases; bases outside gene matches: 2. This CDR3 has 14 residues. The V gene's germline CDR1 is SGHNT and CDR2 YYREEE (reference sequence). The CDR3 coding sequence is TGTGCCAGCAGCTCGACTAGCGGGAGTTACGAGCAGTACTTC. This codes for CASSSTSGSYEQYF. Drawing the rest from reference TRBV5-4 and TRBJ2-7, the complete variable domain is ETGVTQSPTHLIKTRGQQVTLRCSSQSGHNTVSWYQQALGQGPQFIFQYYREEENGRGNFPPRFSGLQFPNYSSELNVNALELDDSALYLCASSSTSGSYEQYFGPGTRLTVT.

V and J are TRBV7-7 and TRBJ2-2, with D tentatively TRBD1 (6 bases). The CDR3 contains 14 residues. From germline, CDR1 is SSHAT and CDR2 FNYEAQ (reference sequence). V was cut by 5 bases and J by 5 bases, with 12 bases left in between. The CDR3 region is CASSKTGITGELFF. The CDR3, as DNA: TGTGCCAGCAGCAAAACAGGGATAACCGGGGAGCTGTTTTTT.

The V gene is TRBV9, the J gene TRBJ1-2; 10 bases agree with TRBD1. This CDR3 is built from 15 residues. CDR1 and CDR2 from the germline V gene are SGDLS and YYNGEE. With V trimmed by 3 bases and J by 4 bases, 6 bases remained unmatched. The CDR3 coding sequence is TGTGCCAGCAGCGAGGGACAGGGGTTACCCTATGGCTACACCTTC. Its translation is CASSEGQGLPYGYTF.

This rearrangement joins TRBV7-3 to TRBJ2-6, with 8 bases lining up with TRBD2. Germline V CDR1 and CDR2: SGHTA, FQGTGA. With V trimmed by 5 bases and J by 0 bases, 12 bases remained unmatched. CDR3 size: 19 residues. The CDR3 protein is CASSKGLAGPSSGANVLTF. In DNA, the CDR3 is TGTGCCAGCAGCAAAGGGTTAGCGGGGCCGAGCTCTGGGGCCAACGTCCTGACTTTC.